This entry lists 14 T cell receptor beta chains sequenced from one sample in a study of cytomegalovirus exposure and HLA in healthy donors. PCR used 60 Vbeta primers and 13 Jbeta primers. Using immunoSEQ multiplex PCR, the repertoire was profiled, and TCRdb retains in-frame clones only, with some absent. The sample yields roughly 160,000 clones, 80% to 90% seen once. The sample taken for sequencing was PBMCs. Receptor source: a woman under 40 in good health and CMV-seropositive.

This chain joins TRBV28 and TRBJ1-2; 8 nucleotides line up with TRBD1. The CDR3 has 14 residues. J was trimmed by 2 bases and V by 6 bases; bases with no gene match: 5. Germline lookup yields CDR1 MDHEN and CDR2 SYDVKM. CDR3 DNA sequence: TGTGCCAGCAGACAGGGGGGGTCGAACTATGGCTACACCTTC. Residues: CASRQGGSNYGYTF.

The DNA for the CDR3 is TGTGCCAGCAGCCAGGCGGACAGGAGCACCGGGGAGCTGTTTTTT. Amino acid sequence: CASSQADRSTGELFF. J is TRBJ2-2 and V is TRBV4-2; 7 nucleotides line up with TRBD1. The V and J ends lost 3 bases and 4 bases, in that order; junction bases with no gene match: 5. The CDR3 covers 15 residues. The germline V gene has CDR1 LGHNA and CDR2 YNFKEQ.

This sequence joins TRBV27 and TRBJ1-1, with 11 nucleotides matching TRBD1. This CDR3 contains 14 residues. Germline CDR1 is MNHEY and CDR2 is SMNVEV (reference sequence). V shed 6 bases and J 5 bases; nucleotides not matched to a gene: 5. The CDR3: CASSRDRGRTEAFF. Written as DNA, the CDR3 is TGTGCCAGCAGCCGGGACAGGGGGAGGACTGAAGCTTTCTTT.

The V gene is TRBV23-1, the J gene TRBJ2-1; no definite D call. TRBV23-1 is reported as an ORF; its role is uncertain. The V gene lost 8 bases and the J gene lost 3 bases, with 17 bases spanning the gap. This CDR3 contains 15 residues. The CDR3 DNA is TGCGCCAGCTTTTTCCAGTCATTGTTCTACAATGAGCAGTTCTTC. Protein product: CASFFQSLFYNEQFF.

The V call is TRBV27, the J call TRBJ1-2; 10 positions match TRBD1. The CDR3 length is 16 residues. Looked up from germline, CDR1 is MNHEY and CDR2 is SMNVEV (reference sequence). V lost 3 bases to trimming and J lost 4 bases; unmatched junction nucleotides: 8. The DNA for the CDR3 is TGTGCCAGCAGTTTGGGGTCGACAGGGGGCATCTATGGCTACACCTTC. It translates to CASSLGSTGGIYGYTF.

The V and J genes are TRBV7-2 and TRBJ2-6; D is uncertain. This CDR3 has 15 residues. The V end lost 8 bases, the J end lost 0 bases, and 11 bases lay between the germline ends. Germline-derived CDR1 and CDR2 are SGHTA and FQGNSA. The CDR3 sequence: CASHPGGSGANVLTF. Written as DNA, the CDR3 is TGTGCCAGCCACCCCGGTGGCTCTGGGGCCAACGTCCTGACTTTC.

The V call is TRBV7-2, the J call TRBJ2-7; TRBD1 agrees at 8 bases. The germline CDR1 and CDR2 sequences are SGHTA and FQGNSA. This CDR3 has 14 residues. V lost 6 bases to trimming and J lost 3 bases; unmatched junction nucleotides: 7. The chain's CDR3 is CASRQGEVGYEQYF. CDR3 coding DNA: TGTGCCAGCAGACAGGGGGAGGTTGGCTACGAGCAGTACTTC.

J is TRBJ1-2 and V is TRBV5-1; TRBD1 agrees at 8 bases. After removal of 3 bases from V and 8 bases from J, the junction contained 6 bases not matched to a gene. The CDR3 sequence is 13 residues long. Per the germline V gene, CDR1 is SGHRS and CDR2 is YFSETQ. The chain's CDR3 is CASSSGTGLGYTF. CDR3 nucleotides: TGCGCCAGCAGCTCCGGGACAGGCCTCGGCTACACCTTC.

The rearrangement joins TRBV6-5 to TRBJ1-5; no firm D call. Germline V gives CDR1 MNHEY, CDR2 SVGAGI. V lost 1 base to trimming and J lost 2 bases, with 9 bases between them. CDR3 length: 15 residues. CDR3: CASSYLRGGNQPQHF. CDR3 coding DNA: TGTGCCAGCAGTTACTTGCGGGGTGGCAATCAGCCCCAGCATTTT.

V gene TRBV6-4 combines with J gene TRBJ1-1, with a possible D match to TRBD1 (5 bases). Germline V gives CDR1 MRHNA, CDR2 SNTAGT. Trimming pared 7 bases from V and 10 bases from J, leaving 19 bases between. The CDR3 runs 13 residues. The chain's CDR3 is CASNRPRGAGAFF. CDR3 sequence (DNA): TGTGCCAGCAATCGCCCTCGTGGGGCTGGAGCTTTCTTT.

The chain employs TRBV6-6 and TRBJ2-7; 10 nucleotides align to TRBD1. This CDR3 has 14 amino acids. The V and J ends lost 6 bases and 6 bases, in that order; junction bases with no gene match: 8. Germline assignment: CDR1 MNHNY and CDR2 SVGAGI (reference sequence). CDR3 protein: CASRTRDRGVEQYF. The CDR3 nucleotides read TGTGCCAGCAGGACCAGGGACAGGGGAGTCGAGCAGTACTTC.

J is TRBJ1-5 and V is TRBV28; the match to TRBD1 covers 10 bases. The CDR3 totals 15 residues. Unmatched junction bases numbered 5, after V lost 4 bases and J lost 5 bases. Germline V gene lookup returns CDR1 MDHEN and CDR2 SYDVKM. Here the CDR3 DNA reads TGTGCCAGCAGTTCTGGGACAGGGGTTCATCAGCCCCAGCATTTT. The encoded protein is CASSSGTGVHQPQHF.

The chain couples TRBV4-1 to TRBJ2-5; D may be TRBD1 (8 bases). Trimming removed 7 bases from V and 4 bases from J, with 13 bases in between. Germline V CDR1 and CDR2: MGHRA, YSYEKL. The CDR3 covers 13 residues. CDR3: CASNRGGAETQYF. The CDR3 DNA follows: TGCGCCAGCAACAGGGGGGGGGCAGAGACCCAGTACTTC.

This clone has only a few counts. The chain couples TRBV5-4 to TRBJ2-5; 7 bases match TRBD1. Losses at the gene ends were 10 bases for V and 4 bases for J; bases not matched to a gene: 13. The length of the CDR3 is 14 residues. Germline assignment: CDR1 SGHNT and CDR2 YYREEE (reference sequence). The CDR3 bases are TGTGCCTTCAGCTTGGCGTGGACAGGAGAGACCCAGTACTTC. Protein sequence: CAFSLAWTGETQYF.